The 14 T cell receptor beta chains presented below share a single source sample, sequenced in a study of CD8 T cells in ankylosing spondylitis. TCRdb reprocessed the 5' RACE reads with MiXCR, giving one entry per CDR3 protein. The sample records 150,000 to 250,000 distinct CDR3 sequences, 9.5% to 15% being singletons. Sequenced input: blood, either unsorted or a sorted T cell fraction (not recorded which). The source is a male donor with ankylosing spondylitis or in good health (not recorded which).

At least ten counts were recorded for this clonotype. The chain employs TRBV6-2 or TRBV6-3 and TRBJ2-1, with D possibly being TRBD1 or TRBD2 (5 bases each). Trimming pared 5 bases from V and 6 bases from J, leaving 14 bases between. Germline V lookup: CDR1 MNHEY, CDR2 SVGEGT. The length of the CDR3 is 14 residues. CDR3 residues: CASSPSRDPNEQFF. The CDR3 DNA follows: TGTGCCAGCAGTCCCTCCAGGGACCCCAATGAGCAGTTCTTC.

This clonotype was seen a few times. The rearrangement links TRBV5-1 to TRBJ1-3, with D hard to call. V was clipped by 0 bases and J by 0 bases, with 7 bases between them. This CDR3 spans 15 amino acids. The germline V gene encodes CDR1 SGHRS and CDR2 YFSETQ. CDR3 bases: TGCGCCAGCAGCTTGGATCGCACCTCTGGAAACACCATATATTTT. Protein product: CASSLDRTSGNTIYF.

The J gene is TRBJ1-1, the V gene TRBV19; 7 bases align to TRBD1. The CDR3 consists of 13 residues. Looked up from germline, CDR1 is LNHDA and CDR2 is SQIVND (reference sequence). V lost 6 bases to trimming and J lost 4 bases; unmatched junction nucleotides: 5. The CDR3 DNA is TGTGCCAGTAGGCCGACAGGGATCACTGAAGCTTTCTTT. Translation gives CASRPTGITEAFF.

The gene calls are TRBV6-5 and TRBJ2-1, with 8 positions matching TRBD1. The CDR3 runs 12 residues. V lost 6 bases to trimming and J lost 10 bases; unmatched junction nucleotides: 5. CDR1 is MNHEY, CDR2 SVGAGI, per germline. Here the CDR3 reads CASSWDRSEQFF. CDR3 nucleotides: TGTGCCAGCAGCTGGGACAGGTCCGAGCAGTTCTTC.

There are a few counts of this clonotype. V gene TRBV27 combines with J gene TRBJ2-3; 9 bases fit TRBD2. The ends lost 5 bases at V and 1 base at J; junction bases unmatched: 1. The CDR3 is 14 residues long. Germline lookup yields CDR1 MNHEY and CDR2 SMNVEV (reference sequence). The CDR3 here is CASSRTSGTDTQYF. For the CDR3, the DNA is TGTGCCAGCAGTCGGACTAGCGGCACAGATACGCAGTATTTT.

This clonotype occurred a few times. V usage is TRBV25-1 and J usage is TRBJ2-2; D could derive from TRBD1 or TRBD2 (5 bases each). The CDR3 is 16 residues long. Germline V CDR1 and CDR2: MGHDK, SYGVNS. V was clipped by 8 bases and J by 8 bases, with 24 bases between them. The CDR3 region is CASGSSGTHPEGELFF. As DNA, the CDR3 is TGTGCCAGCGGATCCTCCGGGACCCACCCCGAGGGGGAGCTGTTTTTT.

The chain links TRBV5-6 to TRBJ2-2, with D hard to call. Trimming took 4 bases from V and 8 from J, leaving 9 bases between them. Germline CDR1 is SGHDT and CDR2 is YYEEEE. The CDR3 has 12 amino acids. CDR3 region: CASSLSRGELFF. In DNA, the CDR3 is TGTGCCAGCAGCCTGAGTCGGGGGGAGCTGTTTTTT.

This clonotype was counted only a few times. This rearrangement joins TRBV18 to TRBJ1-2, with D possibly being TRBD1 (6 bases). Germline CDR1 is KGHSH and CDR2 is LQKENI. CDR3 length: 13 amino acids. V lost 6 bases, J lost 5 bases, and 13 bases lay in between. Written as DNA, the CDR3 is TGTGCCAGCTCCCCTGGGGGGGCGTATGGCTACACCTTC. This codes for CASSPGGAYGYTF.

This clonotype occurred many times. J is TRBJ1-3 and V is TRBV4-1; no clear D gene. CDR1 is MGHRA, CDR2 YSYEKL, per germline. The CDR3 length is 17 residues. V was clipped by 0 bases and J by 3 bases, with 15 bases between them. The CDR3 spells CASSQERQASYGNTIYF. CDR3 coding DNA: TGCGCCAGCAGCCAAGAGCGCCAAGCTTCCTATGGAAACACCATATATTTT.

This clonotype was counted a few times. The V gene is TRBV12-3 or TRBV12-4, the J gene TRBJ2-7; no clear D. Trimming removed 2 bases from V and 0 bases from J, with 5 bases in between. This CDR3 region has 13 residues. The CDR3 coding sequence is TGTGCCAGCAGTTTAAGTAACTCCTACGAGCAGTACTTC. Translated: CASSLSNSYEQYF.

The V and J genes are TRBV2 and TRBJ2-7; the match to TRBD1 covers 9 bases. Per germline, CDR1 SNHLY and CDR2 FYNNEI. The V and J ends lost 3 bases and 5 bases, in that order; junction bases with no gene match: 5. The CDR3 is made up of 14 amino acids. CDR3 protein: CASSEEGQGHEQYF. The CDR3 bases are TGTGCCAGCAGTGAGGAGGGACAGGGCCACGAGCAGTACTTC.

There are a few counts of this clonotype. The genes are TRBV4-1 and TRBJ2-5; unclear D gene. Looked up from germline, CDR1 is MGHRA and CDR2 is YSYEKL. The germline V and J ends were trimmed by 0 bases and 2 bases, with 7 bases remaining between them. This CDR3 comprises 14 residues. The CDR3 region has the DNA TGCGCCAGCAGCCAAGAGGCAGAGCAAGAGACCCAGTACTTC. Its protein product is CASSQEAEQETQYF.

The chain employs TRBV6-1 and TRBJ2-7; D gene uncertain. Germline V gene sequence: CDR1 MNHNS, CDR2 SASEGT. The CDR3 covers 13 residues. Trimming removed 5 bases at V and 5 bases at J, with 13 bases between. In DNA, the CDR3 is TGTGCCAGCAGTCCACATATGGAGAACGAGCAGTACTTC. Protein sequence: CASSPHMENEQYF.

This clonotype was found a few times. The chain recombines TRBV3-1 with TRBJ2-1; TRBD1 aligns across 7 bases. The CDR3 has 17 amino acids. V lost 0 bases, J lost 5 bases, and 10 bases stayed unmatched. The germline V gene encodes CDR1 LGHDT and CDR2 YNNKEL (reference sequence). The CDR3 DNA sequence: TGTGCCAGCAGCCAAGACCCGACAGGGTTGGTGGACAATGAGCAGTTCTTC. This gives the protein CASSQDPTGLVDNEQFF.